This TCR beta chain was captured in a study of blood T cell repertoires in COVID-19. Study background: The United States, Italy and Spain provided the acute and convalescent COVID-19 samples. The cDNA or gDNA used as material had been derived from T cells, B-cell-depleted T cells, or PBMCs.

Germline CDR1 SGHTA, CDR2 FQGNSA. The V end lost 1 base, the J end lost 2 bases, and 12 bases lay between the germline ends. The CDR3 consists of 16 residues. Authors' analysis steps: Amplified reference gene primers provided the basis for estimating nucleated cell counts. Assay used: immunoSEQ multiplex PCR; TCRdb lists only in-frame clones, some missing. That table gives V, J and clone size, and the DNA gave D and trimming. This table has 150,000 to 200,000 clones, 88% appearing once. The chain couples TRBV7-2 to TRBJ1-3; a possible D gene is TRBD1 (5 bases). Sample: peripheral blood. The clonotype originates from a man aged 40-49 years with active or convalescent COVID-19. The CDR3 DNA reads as TGTGCCAGCAGCTTAGATGGGGGAGGAGCTGGAAACACCATATATTTT. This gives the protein CASSLDGGGAGNTIYF.